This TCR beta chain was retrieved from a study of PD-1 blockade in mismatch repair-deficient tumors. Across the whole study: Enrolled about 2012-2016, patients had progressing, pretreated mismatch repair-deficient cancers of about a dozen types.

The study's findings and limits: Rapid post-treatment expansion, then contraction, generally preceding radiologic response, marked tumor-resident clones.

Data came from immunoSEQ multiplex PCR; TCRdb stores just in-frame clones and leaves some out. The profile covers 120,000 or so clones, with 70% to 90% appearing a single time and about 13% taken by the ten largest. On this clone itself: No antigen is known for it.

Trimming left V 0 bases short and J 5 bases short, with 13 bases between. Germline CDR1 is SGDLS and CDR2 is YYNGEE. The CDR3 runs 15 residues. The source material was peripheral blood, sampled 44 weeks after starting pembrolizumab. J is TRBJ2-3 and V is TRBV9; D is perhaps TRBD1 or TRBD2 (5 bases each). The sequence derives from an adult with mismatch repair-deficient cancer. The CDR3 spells CASSVGGVGRDTQYF. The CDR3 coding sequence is TGTGCCAGCAGCGTAGGTGGAGTGGGACGAGATACGCAGTATTTT.